A single sample gave rise to the 10 T cell receptor beta chains below, sequenced in a study of metastatic and nonmetastatic thyroid tumors. With MiXCR, TCRdb reprocessed the PCR reads. The sample contains more than 20,000 clones, roughly 22% of which appear only once. All patients reached thyroid surgery having received no treatment beforehand. Material for sequencing was blood. Every receptor here comes from a female donor with papillary thyroid cancer or a benign thyroid nodule (not recorded which). Some clones in this sample may be carry-over from other donors' samples.

The gene calls are TRBV6-1 and TRBJ1-5; no definite D call. The germline CDR1 and CDR2 sequences are MNHNS and SASEGT. With 5 bases removed from V and 6 bases from J, the gap between germline ends came to 14 bases. This CDR3 region has 14 residues. The CDR3 here is CASSKDAISQPQHF. The DNA of the CDR3 is TGTGCCAGCAGTAAGGACGCGATCAGTCAGCCCCAGCATTTT.

There are a few counts of this clone. The chain uses TRBV6-5 and TRBJ1-1, with D possibly TRBD1 on 5 matching bases. The germline gives CDR1 MNHEY, CDR2 SVGAGI. V lost 0 bases to trimming and J lost 7 bases, with 9 bases between them. The CDR3 covers 13 residues. The CDR3 DNA sequence: TGTGCCAGCAGTTACTCTGGAGGGGATGAAGCTTTCTTT. Amino acid sequence: CASSYSGGDEAFF.

The chain employs TRBV9 and TRBJ2-7; D could derive from TRBD1 or TRBD2 (7 bases each). Trimming removed 3 bases from V and 6 bases from J, with 22 bases in between. CDR3 length: 16 residues. Germline CDR1 SGDLS, CDR2 YYNGEE. The CDR3 coding sequence is TGTGCCAGCAGCGGAACAGGGGACGGACTAGTAGGCGAGCAGTACTTC. Translation: CASSGTGDGLVGEQYF.

V and J are TRBV18 and TRBJ2-7; 7 bases match TRBD1. The CDR3 contains 14 residues. V trimming: 3 bases; J trimming: 2 bases; junction bases outside the gene matches: 4. CDR1 is KGHSH and CDR2 is LQKENI in the germline V gene. CDR3 residues: CASSPRDRTYEQYF. CDR3 DNA: TGTGCCAGCTCACCCCGGGACAGAACCTACGAGCAGTACTTC.

This clone has ten or more counts. V gene TRBV29-1 combines with J gene TRBJ1-2, with D unclear. Per germline, CDR1 SQVTM and CDR2 ANQGSEA. The CDR3 is 12 amino acids. The V gene lost 0 bases and the J gene lost 7 bases, with 9 bases spanning the gap. CDR3: CSVEDRPLGYTF. Written as DNA, the CDR3 is TGCAGCGTTGAAGATCGGCCTCTTGGCTACACCTTC.

This clone is medium-sized (0.01 to 0.1%) within its sample. The J gene is TRBJ1-1, the V gene TRBV4-1; D is possibly TRBD1 (6 bases). V was shortened by 3 bases and J by 3 bases, with 20 bases between the two germline ends. CDR1 MGHRA and CDR2 YSYEKL come from the germline V gene. CDR3 length: 17 amino acids. Here the CDR3 reads CASSHGGAYELDTEAFF. In DNA form, the CDR3 reads TGCGCCAGCAGCCATGGGGGGGCATATGAGTTGGACACTGAAGCTTTCTTT.

The table lists this clone with a few counts. This sequence joins TRBV28 and TRBJ1-5, with D hard to call. Germline values: CDR1 MDHEN, CDR2 SYDVKM. This CDR3 contains 15 residues. The V and J ends lost 10 bases and 5 bases respectively, with 21 bases between them. CDR3 region: CATTYTGGRYQPQHF. CDR3 bases: TGTGCCACCACTTATACCGGAGGGCGTTATCAGCCCCAGCATTTT.

The table lists this clone with many counts. This chain joins TRBV6-1 and TRBJ1-4; D gene uncertain. The CDR3 consists of 12 residues. With 6 bases removed from V and 8 bases from J, the gap between germline ends came to 10 bases. Germline V gene sequence: CDR1 MNHNS, CDR2 SASEGT. CDR3 sequence (DNA): TGTGCCAGCAGGGCATCAAAAGAAAAACTGTTTTTT. Residues: CASRASKEKLFF.

The gene calls are TRBV19 and TRBJ2-5; 8 positions agree with TRBD2. CDR1 and CDR2 (germline): LNHDA, SQIVND (reference sequence). The CDR3 is 13 amino acids. V gave up 4 bases and J gave up 5 bases; unmatched junction bases: 3. Here the CDR3 reads CASSRGLVETQYF. The CDR3 DNA is TGTGCCAGTAGTAGGGGACTAGTGGAGACCCAGTACTTC.

The rearrangement joins TRBV4-2 to TRBJ2-2; TRBD1 or TRBD2 may be the D gene (5 bases each). The CDR3 runs to 14 residues. The V and J ends lost 4 bases and 9 bases respectively, with 15 bases between them. Per the germline V gene, CDR1 is LGHNA and CDR2 is YNFKEQ. The chain's CDR3 is CASSPARGNRELFF. DNA for the CDR3: TGTGCCAGCAGCCCCGCGAGGGGTAACCGGGAGCTGTTTTTT.